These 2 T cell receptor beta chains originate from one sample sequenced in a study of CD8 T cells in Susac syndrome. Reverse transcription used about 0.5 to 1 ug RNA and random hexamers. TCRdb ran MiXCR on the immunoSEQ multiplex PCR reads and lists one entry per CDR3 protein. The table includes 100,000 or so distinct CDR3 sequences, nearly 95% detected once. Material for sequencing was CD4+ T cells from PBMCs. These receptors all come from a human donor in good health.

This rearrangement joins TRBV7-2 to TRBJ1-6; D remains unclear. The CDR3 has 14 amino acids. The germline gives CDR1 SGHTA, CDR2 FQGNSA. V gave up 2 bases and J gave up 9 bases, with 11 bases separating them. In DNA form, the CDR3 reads TGTGCCAGCAGCTTAAACATCCTCGCTTCACCCCTCCACTTT. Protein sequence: CASSLNILASPLHF.

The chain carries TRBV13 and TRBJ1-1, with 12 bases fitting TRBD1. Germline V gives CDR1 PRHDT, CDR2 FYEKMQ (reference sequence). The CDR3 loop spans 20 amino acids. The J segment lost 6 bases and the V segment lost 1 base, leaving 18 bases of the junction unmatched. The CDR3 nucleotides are TGTGCCAGCAGCTTAGTAAGCCCCACCGGGACAGGGGGCAGGGGGGCTGAAGCTTTCTTT. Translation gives CASSLVSPTGTGGRGAEAFF. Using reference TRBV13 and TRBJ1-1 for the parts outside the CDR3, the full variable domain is AAGVIQSPRHLIKEKRETATLKCYPIPRHDTVYWYQQGPGQDPQFLISFYEKMQSDKGSIPDRFSAQQFSDYHSELNMSSLELGDSALYFCASSLVSPTGTGGRGAEAFFGQGTRLTVV.